This T cell receptor beta chain is drawn from a study of T cell repertoires in cytomegalovirus infection. Across the whole study: An indication of both CMV infection and matching HLA type came from public TCR beta signatures. Study conclusions and caveats: The study identified carriers of CMV plus the relevant HLA from cumulative public TCR beta family frequency. Dominant in the ex vivo response were TCR beta clonotypes restricted by HLA-C and specific for CMV.

The CDR3 runs 16 residues. V gave up 8 bases and J gave up 1 base, with 15 bases separating them. Per germline, CDR1 MDHEN and CDR2 SYDVKM. TCRdb analysed the reads with MiXCR anew, one entry per CDR3 protein. This table has approximately 750,000 distinct CDR3 sequences, approximately 40% appearing once. Only a few counts were recorded for this clonotype. The antigen is unknown. The sample comprised PBMCs. The clonotype comes from a human donor in good health (CMV status not recorded). Some clones in this sample may be carry-over from other donors' samples. V gene TRBV28 combines with J gene TRBJ1-6; D is possibly TRBD1 (6 bases). This CDR3 reads CASWGAPGSYNSPLHF. The CDR3 coding sequence is TGTGCCAGCTGGGGGGCACCTGGATCCTATAATTCACCCCTCCACTTT.